The clone carrying this T cell receptor (beta chain) was counted once. Its cognate antigen is unknown. After removal of 5 bases from V and 5 bases from J, the junction contained 6 bases not matched to a gene. Germline loops: CDR1 PRHDT, CDR2 FYEKMQ (reference sequence). The CDR3 spans 15 residues. Genomic DNA of each subset was evenly split across several immunoSEQ plates. Clones were sequenced by immunoSEQ multiplex PCR, and TCRdb holds only the in-frame ones, with some missing. The table lists millions of clones, approximately 93% of them singletons. The data were obtained in a study of shared clonotypes between healthy human individuals. Findings and caveats of the study: Estimated richness values were generally larger in naive subsets than in memory subsets. A few donors showed sharing of approximately 5% of naive CD4 clonotypes.

This chain joins TRBV13 and TRBJ2-7, with 13 positions matching TRBD2. The origin of this receptor is a man between 18 and 35 years old in good health. Some clones in this sample may be carry-over from other donors' samples. The sequencing input was naive CD4+ T cells from PBMCs. Subset in this sample: CD45RA+ positively selected. The CDR3 loop is CASSRLGTSGNEQYF. In DNA, the CDR3 is TGTGCCAGCAGCCGCTTAGGGACTAGCGGGAACGAGCAGTACTTC.